Below, 19 T cell receptor beta chains from the same sample are listed, as sequenced in a study of T cells after yellow fever vaccination. TCRdb reanalysed the 5' RACE reads using MiXCR and keeps one entry per CDR3 protein. This table has approximately 250,000 distinct CDR3 sequences, about 7% appearing once. Sequencing used CD4+ T cells sorted from PBMCs, obtained on the day of the yellow fever booster vaccination. Receptor source: a man aged 25-40 years who received the YFV17D yellow fever vaccine.

This clonotype turned up a few times. The rearrangement uses TRBV30 and TRBJ1-5; D unclear. The CDR3 is 16 amino acids. V lost 0 bases and J lost 0, with 12 bases in between. CDR1 and CDR2 (germline): GTSNPN, SVGIG (reference sequence). As DNA, the CDR3 is TGTGCCTGGAGTGTACGGCCCGGGCCTAGCAATCAGCCCCAGCATTTT. As protein: CAWSVRPGPSNQPQHF.

Only a few counts were recorded for this clonotype. A junction boundary mismatches the germline segment, possibly from a read error. The V and J genes are TRBV3-1 and TRBJ2-7; unclear D gene. The CDR3 is 14 amino acids. Germline values: CDR1 LGHDT, CDR2 YNNKEL (reference sequence). This CDR3 is CASSQGGRVYPMIF. CDR3 nucleotide sequence: TGTGCCAGCAGCCAAGGAGGTAGGGTTTACCCCATGATCTTC.

This chain connects TRBV14 to TRBJ1-1; no definite D call. Germline lookup yields CDR1 SGHDN and CDR2 FVKESK. The V gene lost 4 bases and the J gene lost 5 bases, with 14 bases spanning the gap. The CDR3 length is 14 residues. The CDR3 coding sequence is TGTGCCAGCAGCCTCGCGGAGGCGGTAACTGAAGCTTTCTTT. This encodes CASSLAEAVTEAFF.

V gene TRBV6-1 combines with J gene TRBJ2-5; 8 positions agree with TRBD2. With V trimmed by 8 bases and J by 3 bases, 11 bases remained unmatched. The CDR3 runs to 15 residues. Germline V CDR1 and CDR2: MNHNS, SASEGT. Here the CDR3 DNA reads TGTGCCAGCTCCAACGCTCTAGCGGGCGAAGAGACCCAGTACTTC. Residues: CASSNALAGEETQYF.

In this sample, this clonotype turned up a few times. V gene TRBV27 combines with J gene TRBJ1-3; D unclear. This CDR3 contains 15 residues. Per the germline V gene, CDR1 is MNHEY and CDR2 is SMNVEV (reference sequence). With 5 bases removed from V and 0 bases from J, the gap between germline ends came to 11 bases. CDR3 sequence: CASSPRFLSGNTIYF. The CDR3 DNA reads TGTGCCAGCAGTCCCCGATTCCTCTCTGGAAACACCATATATTTT.

About this clonotype: A read error may account for a junction end that differs from germline. The chain recombines TRBV11-1 with TRBJ2-4, with TRBD2 identical over 8 bases. This CDR3 is built from 12 residues. CDR1 is SGHAT, CDR2 FQDESV, per germline (reference sequence). Here the CDR3 DNA reads TGTGCCAGCAGCGGCGGGGGGACCCTATTGGACTTC. Residues: CASSGGGTLLDF. Filled out from reference TRBV11-1 and TRBJ2-4, the complete variable domain reads EAEVAQSPRYKITEKSQAVAFWCDPISGHATLYWYRQILGQGPELLVQFQDESVVDDSQLPKDRFSAERLKGVDSTLKIQPAELGDSAMYLCASSGGGTLLDFGAGTRLSVL.

The V call is TRBV29-1, the J call TRBJ1-2; 9 nucleotides align to TRBD1. CDR3 size: 12 residues. V was pared by 3 bases and J by 4 bases, with 0 bases of the junction left unmatched. Germline CDR1 and CDR2: SQVTM and ANQGSEA. CDR3 sequence reads: CSVEDRGYGYTF. DNA for the CDR3: TGCAGCGTTGAGGACAGGGGCTATGGCTACACCTTC.

This clonotype was seen a few times. This rearrangement joins TRBV5-1 to TRBJ2-1; the match to TRBD1 covers 11 bases. Germline-derived CDR1 and CDR2 are SGHRS and YFSETQ. Germline trimming cut 2 bases from V and 8 bases from J; bases unmatched to any gene: 6. The CDR3 has 15 amino acids. In DNA form, the CDR3 reads TGCGCCAGCAGCTTAGCCGGGACAGGGGGGGATGAGCAGTTCTTC. The encoded protein is CASSLAGTGGDEQFF. Full variable domain (missing parts from reference TRBV5-1 and TRBJ2-1): KAGVTQTPRYLIKTRGQQVTLSCSPISGHRSVSWYQQTPGQGLQFLFEYFSETQRNKGNFPGRFSGRQFSNSRSEMNVSTLELGDSALYLCASSLAGTGGDEQFFGPGTRLTVL.

This clonotype was seen a handful of times. The rearrangement joins TRBV6-5 to TRBJ2-2, with D maybe TRBD2 (7 bases). V lost 0 bases and J lost 7, with 15 bases in between. Germline V gives CDR1 MNHEY, CDR2 SVGAGI. CDR3 length: 16 residues. The CDR3 here is CASSYSKGGVVGELFF. Written as DNA, the CDR3 is TGTGCCAGCAGTTACTCGAAGGGGGGGGTGGTCGGGGAGCTGTTTTTT.

This clonotype turned up a few times. The chain links TRBV6-1 to TRBJ2-3, with D perhaps matching TRBD2 (6 bases). Trimming removed 3 bases at V and 1 base at J, with 17 bases between. Germline values: CDR1 MNHNS, CDR2 SASEGT. This CDR3 is 17 amino acids long. The CDR3 reads CASSDLIGTGGTDTQYF. Written as DNA, the CDR3 is TGTGCCAGCAGTGACTTAATAGGGACGGGGGGCACAGATACGCAGTATTTT.

This clonotype was detected ten times or more. This chain uses TRBV7-2 with TRBJ2-3; D is ambiguous. CDR3 length: 12 amino acids. The V gene's germline CDR1 is SGHTA and CDR2 FQGNSA. Trimming stripped 6 bases from V and 2 bases from J, with 6 bases between. As DNA, the CDR3 is TGTGCCAGCAGATATATCACAGATACGCAGTATTTT. It is translated as CASRYITDTQYF.

The chain uses TRBV5-1 and TRBJ2-7, with 7 bases identical to TRBD1. Trimming removed 6 bases from V and 0 bases from J; junction bases left unmatched: 6. There are 14 residues in the CDR3. Per the germline V gene, CDR1 is SGHRS and CDR2 is YFSETQ. The CDR3 nucleotides are TGCGCCAGCACTCGGGACAGCCCCTCCTACGAGCAGTACTTC. Amino acid sequence: CASTRDSPSYEQYF.

This clonotype was counted only a few times. The CDR3 here is CASSKLRDLYNEQFF. CDR3 DNA sequence: TGTGCCAGCAGCAAACTCCGGGACTTGTACAATGAGCAGTTCTTC. J is TRBJ2-1 and V is TRBV7-8; D perhaps matches TRBD2 (6 bases). The germline V gene encodes CDR1 SGHVS and CDR2 FQNEAQ. V was clipped by 5 bases and J by 4 bases, with 15 bases between them. The CDR3 runs 15 residues.

The chain couples TRBV4-3 to TRBJ2-1; weak D call: TRBD2 (6 bases). The CDR3 contains 12 residues. CDR1 and CDR2 (germline): LGHNA, YSLEER. Trimming took off 5 bases at V and 8 bases at J, with 10 bases between the two ends. In DNA, the CDR3 is TGCGCCAGCAGCGGATGGGGGGATGAGCAGTTCTTC. Its protein product is CASSGWGDEQFF.

This clonotype was counted between two and nine times. The chain links TRBV5-1 to TRBJ2-1; 14 bases are a match to TRBD2. CDR1 is SGHRS and CDR2 is YFSETQ in the germline V gene. The V segment lost 10 bases and the J segment 8 bases; nucleotides outside the gene matches: 8. This CDR3 has 14 amino acids. In DNA form, the CDR3 reads TGCGCCTCCTCCGGGACTAGCGGGAGCTATGAGCAGTTCTTC. It specifies CASSGTSGSYEQFF.

This clonotype was counted ten times or more. V is TRBV3-1 and J is TRBJ1-1; tentative D call: TRBD1 (6 bases). V dropped 4 bases and J dropped 5 bases, with 8 bases sitting between them. This CDR3 has 12 residues. Per germline, CDR1 LGHDT and CDR2 YNNKEL (reference sequence). The CDR3 here is CASSRTGTEAFF. In DNA form, the CDR3 reads TGTGCCAGCAGCCGAACAGGGACTGAAGCTTTCTTT.

This rearrangement joins TRBV7-2 to TRBJ2-5; tentative D call: TRBD1 (6 bases). V dropped 0 bases and J dropped 4 bases, with 12 bases sitting between them. Germline V gives CDR1 SGHTA, CDR2 FQGNSA. This CDR3 region has 15 residues. Here the CDR3 DNA reads TGTGCCAGCAGCTTAGCGCAGGGGTCTGGAGAGACCCAGTACTTC. Translated: CASSLAQGSGETQYF.

In nucleotides, the CDR3 is TGTGCCAGCAGCTTAGGTACAACCCAGCAGTACTTC. Encoded protein: CASSLGTTQQYF. The chain recombines TRBV7-2 with TRBJ2-7; D uncertain. With 1 base removed from V and 8 bases from J, the gap between germline ends came to 9 bases. The CDR3 covers 12 residues. Germline V CDR1 and CDR2: SGHTA, FQGNSA.

This chain connects TRBV5-6 to TRBJ1-5; perhaps TRBD1 as D (5 bases). Trimming shortened V by 5 bases and J by 6 bases, and 18 bases separated the two germline ends. Germline V CDR1 and CDR2: SGHDT, YYEEEE. This CDR3 spans 15 amino acids. CDR3 coding DNA: TGTGCCAGCAGTCGGTTCCAGGGAATAGGTCAGCCCCAGCATTTT. Encoded protein: CASSRFQGIGQPQHF.